This T cell receptor (beta chain) was recorded in a study of cytomegalovirus exposure and HLA in healthy donors. Study-level results: The investigators catalogued 150 to 200 TCR beta chains as cytomegalovirus-associated. Across all donors, roughly uniform sequencing depth was an assumption of the presence/absence analyses. Published work reported that the classifier diagnosed cytomegalovirus status with high specificity and sensitivity. TCR beta chain V- and J-gene trimming was linked, in a later analysis, to a missense variant in DCLRE1C.

The germline V gene has CDR1 SGHRS and CDR2 YFSETQ. J gave up 4 bases and V 0 bases, and 3 bases lay outside the gene matches. This CDR3 is 14 amino acids long. To note about this clone: Antigen unknown.

With 60 Vbeta and 13 Jbeta primers, the PCR was carried out. TCRdb's copy holds only in-frame clones and misses some; the assay was immunoSEQ multiplex PCR. The sample lists about 76,000 clones; less than 80% were seen once. The chain recombines TRBV5-1 with TRBJ1-1; 7 nucleotides align to TRBD1. The TCR was taken from a man aged 25 to 45 in good health and CMV-seronegative. Material: PBMCs. This chain's CDR3 is CASSLDRGGTEAFF. The CDR3 DNA is TGCGCCAGCAGCTTGGACAGGGGTGGCACTGAAGCTTTCTTT.